Judged by frequency, the clone carrying this T cell receptor (beta chain) is medium-sized. Its antigen remains unidentified. Germline values: CDR1 MNHEY, CDR2 SMNVEV (reference sequence). The CDR3 length is 16 residues. TRB amplification used roughly 250 ng of peripheral blood genomic DNA. The data were obtained in a study of T cell clusters in autoimmune cytopenias. TRB was amplified by touch-down multiplex PCR, primer pools A and B combined. TCRdb re-called the multiplex PCR reads and catalogs CDR3 proteins one per entry, DNA excluded. The sample has 7,500 to 8,000 distinct CDR3 sequences. Study-wide findings and caveats: Physiological T cell clusters of healthy donors were apparently absent in primary autoimmune cytopenia patients.

Separately, the same data were catalogued under a study of T cell repertoires in aging, cancer and after chemotherapy. That study reports: Paired samples before and after chemotherapy came from chronic lymphocytic leukemia patients on fludarabine- or bendamustine-based regimens. The full dataset contained some 8.7 million TCR reads. Across the chemotherapy interval, each cancer cohort showed higher median generation probability, suggesting thymic rebound.

The TCR originated in a human donor with an autoimmune cytopenia or autoimmune hepatitis (not recorded which). Sample: peripheral blood. The chain joins TRBV27 to TRBJ1-5; the D gene TCRdb calls, TRBD1, cannot be checked with no DNA. CDR3 in amino acids: CASRPDRDRGNQPQHF.